The TCR beta chain under discussion was sequenced for a study of blood T cell repertoires in COVID-19. Study summary: Each recovered donor of Cohort 3 presented with two negative PCRs, clearance, or symptom resolution. Sites across the United States, Italy and Spain contributed samples from acute and convalescent COVID-19.

The CDR3 contains 18 residues. Germline CDR1 reads SGDLS; CDR2 reads YYNGEE. V gave up 2 bases and J gave up 1 base; unmatched junction bases: 13. Source study methods: How many nucleated cells were present was estimated from reference gene primer amplification. Only in-frame clones appear in the TCRdb table, and some are missing; sequencing was by immunoSEQ multiplex PCR. V and J calls and clone size are given by that table; D and trimming were obtained from the DNA. The sample includes over 130,000 clones, 75% to 90% of them seen just once. The receptor comes from a man aged 45-65 years in a cohort exposed to, infected with or recovered from COVID-19 (not recorded which). The chain has TRBV9 and TRBJ1-2; 8 positions match TRBD1. Sequenced sample: PBMCs or T cells enriched from blood (not recorded which). The CDR3 coding sequence is TGTGCCAGCAGCGTCTGGGCGGGGGACAGGCAATTTAACTATGGCTACACCTTC. It codes for CASSVWAGDRQFNYGYTF.